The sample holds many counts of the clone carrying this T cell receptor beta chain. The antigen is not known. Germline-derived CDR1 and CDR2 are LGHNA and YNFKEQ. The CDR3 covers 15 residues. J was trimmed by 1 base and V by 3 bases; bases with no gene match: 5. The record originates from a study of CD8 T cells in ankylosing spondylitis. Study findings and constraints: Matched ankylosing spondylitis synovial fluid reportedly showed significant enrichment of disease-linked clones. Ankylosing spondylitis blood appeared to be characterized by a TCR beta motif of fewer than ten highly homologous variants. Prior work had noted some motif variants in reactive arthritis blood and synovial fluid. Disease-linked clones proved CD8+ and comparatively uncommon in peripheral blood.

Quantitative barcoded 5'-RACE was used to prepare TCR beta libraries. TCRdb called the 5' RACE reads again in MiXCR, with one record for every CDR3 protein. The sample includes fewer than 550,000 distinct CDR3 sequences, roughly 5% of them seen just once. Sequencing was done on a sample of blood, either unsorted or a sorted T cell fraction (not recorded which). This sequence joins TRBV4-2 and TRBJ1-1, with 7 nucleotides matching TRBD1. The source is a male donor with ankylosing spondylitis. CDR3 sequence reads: CASSHEDRENTEAFF. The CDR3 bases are TGTGCCAGCAGCCATGAAGACAGGGAGAACACTGAAGCTTTCTTT.